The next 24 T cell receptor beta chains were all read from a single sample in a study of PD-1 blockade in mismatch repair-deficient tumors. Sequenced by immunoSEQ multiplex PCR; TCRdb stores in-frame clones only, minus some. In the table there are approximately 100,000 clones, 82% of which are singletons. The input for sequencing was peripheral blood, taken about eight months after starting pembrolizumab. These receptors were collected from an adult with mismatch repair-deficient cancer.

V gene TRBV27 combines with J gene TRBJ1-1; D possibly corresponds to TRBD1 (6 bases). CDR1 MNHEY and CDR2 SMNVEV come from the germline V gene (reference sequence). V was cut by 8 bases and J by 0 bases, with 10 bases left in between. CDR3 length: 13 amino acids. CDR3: CASGQGMNTEAFF. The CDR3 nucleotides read TGTGCCAGCGGCCAGGGGATGAACACTGAAGCTTTCTTT.

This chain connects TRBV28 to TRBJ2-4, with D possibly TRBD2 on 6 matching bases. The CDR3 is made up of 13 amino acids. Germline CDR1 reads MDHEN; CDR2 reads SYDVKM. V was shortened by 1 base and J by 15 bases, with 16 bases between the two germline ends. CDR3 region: CASSLSAGGALYF. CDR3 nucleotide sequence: TGTGCCAGCAGTTTATCGGCAGGAGGGGCGTTGTACTTC.

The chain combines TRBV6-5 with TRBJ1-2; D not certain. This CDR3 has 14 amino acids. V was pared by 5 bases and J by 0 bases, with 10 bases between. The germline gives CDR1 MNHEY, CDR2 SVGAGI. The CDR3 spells CASSPPGSNYGYTF. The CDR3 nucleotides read TGTGCCAGCAGTCCCCCCGGGTCTAACTATGGCTACACCTTC.

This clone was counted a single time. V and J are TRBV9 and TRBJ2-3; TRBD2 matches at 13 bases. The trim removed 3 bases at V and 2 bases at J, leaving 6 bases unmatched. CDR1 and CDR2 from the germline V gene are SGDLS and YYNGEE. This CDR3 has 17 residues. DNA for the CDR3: TGTGCCAGCAGCGCCTCCGGGACTAGCGGGATCACAGATACGCAGTATTTT. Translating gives CASSASGTSGITDTQYF.

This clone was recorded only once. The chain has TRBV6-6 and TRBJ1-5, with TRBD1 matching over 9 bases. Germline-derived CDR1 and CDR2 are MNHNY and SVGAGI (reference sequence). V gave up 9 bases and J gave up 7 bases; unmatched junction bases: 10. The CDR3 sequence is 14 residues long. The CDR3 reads CARTRDRDGQPQHF. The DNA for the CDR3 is TGTGCCAGAACCCGGGACAGGGATGGGCAGCCCCAGCATTTT.

The CDR3 spells CASSLDLAGGAGEQYF. CDR3 in DNA: TGTGCCAGCAGCTTAGACCTAGCGGGAGGTGCGGGTGAGCAGTACTTC. The chain links TRBV11-2 to TRBJ2-7; TRBD2 agrees at 11 bases. The V segment lost 0 bases and the J segment 7 bases; nucleotides outside the gene matches: 8. CDR1 is SGHAT, CDR2 FQNNGV, per germline. This CDR3 has 16 residues.

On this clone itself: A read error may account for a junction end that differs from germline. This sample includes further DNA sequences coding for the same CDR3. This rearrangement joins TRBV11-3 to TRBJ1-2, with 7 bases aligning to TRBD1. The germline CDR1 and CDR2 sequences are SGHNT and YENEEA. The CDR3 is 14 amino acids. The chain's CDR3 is CASSPRAQGYGYTF. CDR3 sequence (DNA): TGTGCTAGCAGCCCACGGGCACAGGGGTATGGCTACACCTTC.

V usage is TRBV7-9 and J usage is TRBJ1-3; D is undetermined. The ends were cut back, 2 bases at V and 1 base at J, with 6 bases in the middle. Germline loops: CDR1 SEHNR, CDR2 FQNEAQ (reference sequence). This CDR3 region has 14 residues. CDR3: CASSLWVSGNTIYF. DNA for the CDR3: TGTGCCAGCAGCTTATGGGTTTCTGGAAACACCATATATTTT. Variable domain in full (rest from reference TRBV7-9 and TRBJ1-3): DTGVSQNPRHKITKRGQNVTFRCDPISEHNRLYWYRQTLGQGPEFLTYFQNEAQLEKSRLLSDRFSAERPKGSFSTLEIQRTEQGDSAMYLCASSLWVSGNTIYFGEGSWLTVV.

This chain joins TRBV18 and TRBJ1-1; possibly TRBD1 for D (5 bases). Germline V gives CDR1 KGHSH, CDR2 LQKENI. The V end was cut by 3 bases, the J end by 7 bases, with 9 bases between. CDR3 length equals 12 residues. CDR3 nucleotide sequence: TGTGCCAGCTCACCTGTTCAGGGTGAAGCTTTCTTT. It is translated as CASSPVQGEAFF.

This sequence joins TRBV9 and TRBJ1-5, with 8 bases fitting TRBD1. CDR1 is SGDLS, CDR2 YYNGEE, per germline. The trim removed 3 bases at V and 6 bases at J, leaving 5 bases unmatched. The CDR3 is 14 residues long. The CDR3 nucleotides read TGTGCCAGCAGCGGAGGACAGGGACCTCAGCCCCAGCATTTT. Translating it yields CASSGGQGPQPQHF.

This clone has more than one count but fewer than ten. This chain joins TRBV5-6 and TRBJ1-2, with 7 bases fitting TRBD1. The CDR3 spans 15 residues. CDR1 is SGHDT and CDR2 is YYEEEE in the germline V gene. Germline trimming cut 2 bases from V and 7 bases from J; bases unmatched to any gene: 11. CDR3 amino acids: CASSFLGQETTGYTF. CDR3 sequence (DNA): TGTGCCAGCAGCTTTTTAGGACAGGAGACTACTGGCTACACCTTC. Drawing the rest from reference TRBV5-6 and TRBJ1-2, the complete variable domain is DAGVTQSPTHLIKTRGQQVTLRCSPKSGHDTVSWYQQALGQGPQFIFQYYEEEERQRGNFPDRFSGHQFPNYSSELNVNALLLGDSALYLCASSFLGQETTGYTFGSGTRLTVV.

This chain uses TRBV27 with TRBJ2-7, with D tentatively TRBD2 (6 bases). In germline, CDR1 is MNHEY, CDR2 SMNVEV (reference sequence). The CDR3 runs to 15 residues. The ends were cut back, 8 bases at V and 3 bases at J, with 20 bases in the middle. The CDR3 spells CASRSRGLYGYEQYF. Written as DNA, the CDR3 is TGTGCCAGCCGTTCGCGGGGTCTTTATGGCTACGAGCAGTACTTC.

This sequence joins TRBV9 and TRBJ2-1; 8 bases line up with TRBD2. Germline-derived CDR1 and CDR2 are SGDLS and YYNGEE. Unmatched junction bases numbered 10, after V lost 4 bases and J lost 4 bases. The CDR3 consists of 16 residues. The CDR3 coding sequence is TGTGCCAGCAGCCCGGGAGGGTCTAGCGGGTACAATGAGCAGTTCTTC. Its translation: CASSPGGSSGYNEQFF. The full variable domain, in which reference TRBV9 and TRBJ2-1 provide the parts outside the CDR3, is DSGVTQTPKHLITATGQRVTLRCSPRSGDLSVYWYQQSLDQGLQFLIQYYNGEERAKGNILERFSAQQFPDLHSELNLSSLELGDSALYFCASSPGGSSGYNEQFFGPGTRLTVL.

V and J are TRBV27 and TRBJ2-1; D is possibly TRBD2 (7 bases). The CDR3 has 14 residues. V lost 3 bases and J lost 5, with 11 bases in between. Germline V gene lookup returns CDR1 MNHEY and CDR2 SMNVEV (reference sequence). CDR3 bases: TGTGCCAGCAGTTTCGGGGGGCGGGACAATGAGCAGTTCTTC. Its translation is CASSFGGRDNEQFF.

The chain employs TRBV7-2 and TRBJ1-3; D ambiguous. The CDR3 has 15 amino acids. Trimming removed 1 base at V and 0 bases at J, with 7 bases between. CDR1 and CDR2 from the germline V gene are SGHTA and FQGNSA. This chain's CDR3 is CASSLGLSSGNTIYF. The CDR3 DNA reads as TGTGCCAGCAGCTTAGGCCTAAGCTCTGGAAACACCATATATTTT. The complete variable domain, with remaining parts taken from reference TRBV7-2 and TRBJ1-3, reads GAGVSQSPSNKVTEKGKDVELRCDPISGHTALYWYRQSLGQGLEFLIYFQGNSAPDKSGLPSDRFSAERTGGSVSTLTIQRTQQEDSAVYLCASSLGLSSGNTIYFGEGSWLTVV.

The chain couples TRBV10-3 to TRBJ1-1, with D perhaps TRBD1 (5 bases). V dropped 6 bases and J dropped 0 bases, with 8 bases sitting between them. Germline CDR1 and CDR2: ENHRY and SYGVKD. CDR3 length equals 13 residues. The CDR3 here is CAISREMNTEAFF. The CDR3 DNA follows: TGTGCCATCAGCAGGGAAATGAACACTGAAGCTTTCTTT.

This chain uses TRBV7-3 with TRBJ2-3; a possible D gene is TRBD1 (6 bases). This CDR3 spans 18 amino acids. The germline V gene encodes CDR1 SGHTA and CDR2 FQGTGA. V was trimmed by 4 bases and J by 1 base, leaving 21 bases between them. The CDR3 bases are TGTGCCAGCAGCTCAGGCCCCCGTGAGACAGGACGCACAGATACGCAGTATTTT. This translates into CASSSGPRETGRTDTQYF.

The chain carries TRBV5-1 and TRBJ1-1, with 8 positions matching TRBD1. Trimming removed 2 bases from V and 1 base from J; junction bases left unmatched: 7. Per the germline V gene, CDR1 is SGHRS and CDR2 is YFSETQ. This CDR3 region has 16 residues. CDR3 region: CASSFTGTGKNTEAFF. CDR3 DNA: TGCGCCAGCAGCTTTACCGGGACAGGAAAGAACACTGAAGCTTTCTTT. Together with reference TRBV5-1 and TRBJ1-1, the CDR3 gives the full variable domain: KAGVTQTPRYLIKTRGQQVTLSCSPISGHRSVSWYQQTPGQGLQFLFEYFSETQRNKGNFPGRFSGRQFSNSRSEMNVSTLELGDSALYLCASSFTGTGKNTEAFFGQGTRLTVV.

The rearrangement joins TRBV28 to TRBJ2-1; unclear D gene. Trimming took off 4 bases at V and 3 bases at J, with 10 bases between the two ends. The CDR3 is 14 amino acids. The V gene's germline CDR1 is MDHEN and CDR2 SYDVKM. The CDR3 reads CASSSRAGYNEQFF. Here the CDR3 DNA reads TGTGCCAGCAGTTCTCGGGCTGGCTACAATGAGCAGTTCTTC.

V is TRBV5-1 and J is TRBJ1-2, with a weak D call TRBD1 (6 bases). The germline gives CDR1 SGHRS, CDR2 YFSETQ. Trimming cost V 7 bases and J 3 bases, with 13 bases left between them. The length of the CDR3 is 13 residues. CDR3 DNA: TGCGCCAGCGGCGGCAGGGGCTACTATGGCTACACCTTC. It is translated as CASGGRGYYGYTF. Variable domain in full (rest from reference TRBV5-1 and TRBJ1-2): KAGVTQTPRYLIKTRGQQVTLSCSPISGHRSVSWYQQTPGQGLQFLFEYFSETQRNKGNFPGRFSGRQFSNSRSEMNVSTLELGDSALYLCASGGRGYYGYTFGSGTRLTVV.

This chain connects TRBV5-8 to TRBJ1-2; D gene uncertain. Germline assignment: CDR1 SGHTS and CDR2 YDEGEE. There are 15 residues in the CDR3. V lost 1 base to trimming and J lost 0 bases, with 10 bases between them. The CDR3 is CASSLRTGPNYGYTF. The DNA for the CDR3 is TGTGCCAGCAGCTTGAGGACGGGTCCTAACTATGGCTACACCTTC.

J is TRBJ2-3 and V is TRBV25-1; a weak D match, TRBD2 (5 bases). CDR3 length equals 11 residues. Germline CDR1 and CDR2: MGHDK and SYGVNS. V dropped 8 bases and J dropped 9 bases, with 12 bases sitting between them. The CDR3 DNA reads TGTGCCAGCGGTGTCGGGGAAACGCAGTATTTT. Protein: CASGVGETQYF.

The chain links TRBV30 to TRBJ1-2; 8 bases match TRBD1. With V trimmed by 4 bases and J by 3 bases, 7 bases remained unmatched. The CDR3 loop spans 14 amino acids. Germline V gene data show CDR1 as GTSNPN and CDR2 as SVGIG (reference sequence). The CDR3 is CAWTGDRLDYGYTF. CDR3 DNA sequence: TGTGCCTGGACTGGGGACAGGTTGGACTATGGCTACACCTTC.

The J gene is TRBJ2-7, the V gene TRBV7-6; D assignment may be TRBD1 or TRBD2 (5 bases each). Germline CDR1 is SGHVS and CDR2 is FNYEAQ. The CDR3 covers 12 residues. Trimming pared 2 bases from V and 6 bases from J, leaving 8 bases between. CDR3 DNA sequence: TGTGCCAGCAGCTTATGGGGGACCGAGCAGTACTTC. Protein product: CASSLWGTEQYF. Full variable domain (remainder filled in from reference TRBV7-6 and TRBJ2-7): GAGVSQSPRYKVTKRGQDVALRCDPISGHVSLYWYRQALGQGPEFLTYFNYEAQQDKSGLPNDRFSAERPEGSISTLTIQRTEQRDSAMYRCASSLWGTEQYFGPGTRLTVT.